The source of this TCR beta chain is a study of Tregs in tolerant kidney transplant recipients. The study, taken as a whole, reports: Expanding Tregs on activated donor B cells appeared to best identify donor-specific TCRbeta clones.

TCRdb keeps only in-frame clones here, not all; method: immunoSEQ multiplex PCR. The sample contains approximately 260,000 clones, 65% to 85% of which appear only once. Comment on this clone: The antigen is unknown.

Sequenced input: CD4+ T cells from blood. This TCR derives from a human donor in good health.

The CDR3 is CASSGGGRQETQYF. CDR3 bases: TGTGCCAGCAGCGGGGGAGGGCGACAAGAGACCCAGTACTTC. This chain uses TRBV9 with TRBJ2-5; 7 bases are a match to TRBD2. The CDR3 covers 14 residues. The trim removed 3 bases at V and 2 bases at J, leaving 4 bases unmatched. Germline loops: CDR1 SGDLS, CDR2 YYNGEE.